This T cell receptor (beta chain) was retrieved from a study of response to subunit inactivated influenza vaccine. TCRdb reprocessed the RT-PCR reads with MiXCR, giving one entry per CDR3 protein. The sample records approximately 290,000 distinct CDR3 sequences, approximately 20% being singletons. This clonotype showed up many times. Its specificity is not known. Germline V gene sequence: CDR1 MNHEY, CDR2 SVGEGT. This CDR3 is 14 amino acids long. V was shortened by 10 bases and J by 3 bases, with 16 bases between the two germline ends. Whole-study results and caveats: Authors suggested each seasonal flu vaccination may recruit only limited numbers of new T cells.

This specimen consisted of PBMCs from blood, obtained less than 22 months after vaccination. This chain joins TRBV6-2 or TRBV6-3 and TRBJ1-5, with D maybe TRBD1 (6 bases). The source of this sequence is a man aged 50 to 75 who received an inactivated influenza vaccine. The CDR3 here is CATAGVSPNQPQHF. Here the CDR3 DNA reads TGTGCCACCGCAGGGGTTTCTCCCAATCAGCCCCAGCATTTT.